The clone carrying this TCR beta chain showed up just once. The target antigen is unknown. This entry is derived from a study of a mutant IDH1 vaccine in newly diagnosed glioma. As for the study in general: Previous treatment comprised radiotherapy, temozolomide, or both, mostly both.

Noted time point: week 5, during vaccination. In every dose of vaccine, 300 ug of mutant IDH1 20-mer peptide was given alongside topical imiquimod. Trimming pared 6 bases from V and 4 bases from J, leaving 12 bases between. The CDR3 totals 13 residues. CDR1 and CDR2 (germline): SNHLY, FYNNEI. Measured with immunoSEQ multiplex PCR; TCRdb has only the in-frame clones, and not every one. The table has around 50,000 clones, 85% to 90% seen once; the top ten hold about 4.6%. The sequencing used PBMCs, collected from a glioma patient whose treatment included an IDH1 peptide vaccine. This chain links TRBV2 with TRBJ1-2; weak D call: TRBD1 (6 bases). The source of this sequence is a woman aged 40 to 50 with glioma. The CDR3 region has the DNA TGTGCCAGCAGGATCTCAGGGGTCTATGGCTACACCTTC. Translating gives CASRISGVYGYTF.